These T cell receptor beta chains were read from a single sample in a study of naive and memory T cell subsets. TCRdb recomputed calls from the UMI-ligation and nested PCR reads with MiXCR, one row per CDR3 protein. Among some 83,000 distinct CDR3 sequences, 10% to 15% were seen once, and the ten largest hold approximately 0.94%. The sequenced sample was central memory CD4+ T cells from blood. The receptors derive from a human donor in good health. The CDR3 runs from the conserved cysteine through the conserved F or W. Fields, in order: CDR3 protein, J gene, D gene, V gene. D genes are given only for firm matches.

cdr3_aa: CSATGTSGRGLREQYF; j_call: TRBJ2-7; d_call: TRBD2; v_call: TRBV20-1
cdr3_aa: CAISRGSNEKLFF; j_call: TRBJ1-4; d_call: NA; v_call: TRBV10-3
cdr3_aa: CASSFGDRRKNQPQHF; j_call: TRBJ1-5; d_call: TRBD1; v_call: TRBV12-3/TRBV12-4
cdr3_aa: CSASLPPGRGLAVYEQYF; j_call: TRBJ2-7; d_call: TRBD2; v_call: TRBV20-1
cdr3_aa: CSARVGWGRVRETQYF; j_call: TRBJ2-5; d_call: NA; v_call: TRBV20-1
cdr3_aa: CASSEVIFGRASGTDTQYF; j_call: TRBJ2-3; d_call: TRBD2; v_call: TRBV6-1
cdr3_aa: CASSLRYSGRTDTQYF; j_call: TRBJ2-3; d_call: NA; v_call: TRBV27
cdr3_aa: CSAGGGTGINEQYF; j_call: TRBJ2-7; d_call: TRBD1; v_call: TRBV20-1
cdr3_aa: CASSSSGSTGEQFF; j_call: TRBJ2-1; d_call: TRBD2; v_call: TRBV28
cdr3_aa: CATSVTLTSGQDTQYF; j_call: TRBJ2-3; d_call: TRBD2; v_call: TRBV5-5
cdr3_aa: CAITMTGGGEAFF; j_call: TRBJ1-1; d_call: TRBD1; v_call: TRBV10-3
cdr3_aa: CSASRDWGETQYF; j_call: TRBJ2-5; d_call: NA; v_call: TRBV20-1
cdr3_aa: CASSEAARSEQFF; j_call: TRBJ2-1; d_call: NA; v_call: TRBV28
cdr3_aa: CASSYSIGGGYGYTF; j_call: TRBJ1-2; d_call: NA; v_call: TRBV6-5
cdr3_aa: CSAYIVRAGFEKTQYF; j_call: TRBJ2-5; d_call: NA; v_call: TRBV20-1
cdr3_aa: CAISATSGRHEQYF; j_call: TRBJ2-7; d_call: TRBD2; v_call: TRBV10-3
cdr3_aa: CASSVLPGVVTEAFF; j_call: TRBJ1-1; d_call: NA; v_call: TRBV9
cdr3_aa: CSASLAPGLAGRSSYNEQFF; j_call: TRBJ2-1; d_call: TRBD2; v_call: TRBV20-1
cdr3_aa: CASSLGSVTYEQYF; j_call: TRBJ2-7; d_call: NA; v_call: TRBV7-9
cdr3_aa: CASRGQGPNQPQHF; j_call: TRBJ1-5; d_call: TRBD1; v_call: TRBV6-5
cdr3_aa: CASSLDEDYGYTF; j_call: TRBJ1-2; d_call: NA; v_call: TRBV5-4
cdr3_aa: CSATPDRGRNQPQHF; j_call: TRBJ1-5; d_call: TRBD1; v_call: TRBV20-1
cdr3_aa: CSAVSGTSGDTQYF; j_call: TRBJ2-3; d_call: TRBD2; v_call: TRBV20-1
cdr3_aa: CASSPDRPDTQYF; j_call: TRBJ2-3; d_call: NA; v_call: TRBV5-1
cdr3_aa: CASSPAGSPEDTIYF; j_call: TRBJ1-3; d_call: NA; v_call: TRBV5-1
cdr3_aa: CARQDSGNYGYTF; j_call: TRBJ1-2; d_call: NA; v_call: TRBV5-1
cdr3_aa: CASSPGLAGVWDEQFF; j_call: TRBJ2-1; d_call: TRBD2; v_call: TRBV18
cdr3_aa: CASSPRENTDTQYF; j_call: TRBJ2-3; d_call: NA; v_call: TRBV11-2
cdr3_aa: CASSLAGQGGGNTIYF; j_call: TRBJ1-3; d_call: TRBD1; v_call: TRBV5-1
cdr3_aa: CSARAGAFAYEQYF; j_call: TRBJ2-7; d_call: NA; v_call: TRBV20-1
cdr3_aa: CASSYSGSSPDTQYF; j_call: TRBJ2-3; d_call: NA; v_call: TRBV6-6
cdr3_aa: CSAMEQGAAFF; j_call: TRBJ1-1; d_call: NA; v_call: TRBV20-1
cdr3_aa: CAWSGRLDEQYF; j_call: TRBJ2-7; d_call: NA; v_call: TRBV30
cdr3_aa: CASSDPSYNEQFF; j_call: TRBJ2-1; d_call: NA; v_call: TRBV25-1
cdr3_aa: CASSFGSSEKLFF; j_call: TRBJ1-4; d_call: NA; v_call: TRBV7-9
cdr3_aa: CASSYSADTDTQYF; j_call: TRBJ2-3; d_call: NA; v_call: TRBV6-6
cdr3_aa: CASRRDIDTQYF; j_call: TRBJ2-3; d_call: NA; v_call: TRBV2
cdr3_aa: CASSQDKNEKLFF; j_call: TRBJ1-4; d_call: NA; v_call: TRBV4-3
cdr3_aa: CSSRTGGTTEAFF; j_call: TRBJ1-1; d_call: TRBD1; v_call: TRBV29-1
cdr3_aa: CATTTSTGTYEQYF; j_call: TRBJ2-7; d_call: NA; v_call: TRBV28
cdr3_aa: CASSLEDTRSTEAFF; j_call: TRBJ1-1; d_call: NA; v_call: TRBV7-2
cdr3_aa: CASSQDHNQGRGGYTF; j_call: TRBJ1-2; d_call: NA; v_call: TRBV3-1
cdr3_aa: CAWDGRGTEAFF; j_call: TRBJ1-1; d_call: NA; v_call: TRBV30
cdr3_aa: CAWTRTVYGELFF; j_call: TRBJ2-2; d_call: NA; v_call: TRBV30
cdr3_aa: CASRQGQVADTQYF; j_call: TRBJ2-3; d_call: NA; v_call: TRBV2